This entry describes one T cell receptor (beta chain). This entry is derived from a study of blood T cell repertoires in COVID-19. In the study overall: The origin of the acute and convalescent COVID-19 samples was the United States, Italy and Spain.

The authors' processing: Amplification of reference gene primers was used by the study to estimate nucleated cell counts. Only in-frame clones appear in the TCRdb table, and some are missing; sequencing was by immunoSEQ multiplex PCR. For V, J and clone size, that table is used; D and trimming come from the DNA. The table lists around 94,000 clones, 80% of them singletons. The CDR3 covers 14 residues. V gave up 1 base and J gave up 4 bases, with 11 bases separating them. Germline V gives CDR1 SGDLS, CDR2 YYNGEE. The sequenced material came from peripheral blood. This TCR was sampled from a human donor in a cohort sampled during active COVID-19. The chain is built from TRBV9 and TRBJ1-2, with a possible D match to TRBD1 (6 bases). This chain's CDR3 is CASSVTQGGYGYTF. Written as DNA, the CDR3 is TGTGCCAGCAGCGTAACACAGGGTGGCTATGGCTACACCTTC. The complete variable domain, with remaining parts taken from reference TRBV9 and TRBJ1-2, reads DSGVTQTPKHLITATGQRVTLRCSPRSGDLSVYWYQQSLDQGLQFLIQYYNGEERAKGNILERFSAQQFPDLHSELNLSSLELGDSALYFCASSVTQGGYGYTFGSGTRLTVV.